Detailed here is one T cell receptor (beta chain). The antigen is unknown. One junction end disagrees with the germline gene, perhaps due to a read error. The data are from a study of T cell responses to AZD1222 COVID-19 vaccine. Study information: Pooling of second doses given at about 4 or about 12 weeks was done. Whole-study findings and limits: The CD4 TCRs associated with vaccination extended across spike and predominated at 160-218 and 743-854. Repertoires in all cases were sampled only once the peak T cell response had passed.

The CDR3 totals 8 residues. Per the germline V gene, CDR1 is MNHEY and CDR2 is SMNVEV (reference sequence). Measured with immunoSEQ multiplex PCR; TCRdb has only the in-frame clones, and not every one. The table has 150,000 to 200,000 clones, 88% seen once; the top ten hold more than 5.5%. The sequence was collected from an adult in good health. The chain links TRBV27 to TRBJ2-7; D uncertain. The input for sequencing was peripheral blood, taken on day 0 of AZD1222 vaccination. CDR3 in DNA: TGTGCCAGCAGCCAGCATCACTTC. Translated: CASSQHHF.